Listed below are T cell receptor beta chains from one sample, sequenced in a study of lymphopenia after photon versus proton radiotherapy. Method: immunoSEQ multiplex PCR; TCRdb's copy keeps in-frame clones and lacks some. The sample records tens of thousands of clones, approximately 81% being singletons. Material: peripheral blood, obtained from a patient treated with photon-based radiotherapy. These TCRs come from a man in his fifties with gastric cancer. Each CDR3 is given with its conserved first and last residue. A D gene is named only where the DNA matches it firmly. A row's size may be missing; if present it is once, few, many or a size class.

v_gene	d_gene	j_gene	abundance	CDR3nt	CDR3aa
TRBV5-1	TRBD2	TRBJ2-5	NA	TGCGCCAGCAGCTACCTAGCGGGAGGGGGAGAGACCCAGTACTTC	CASSYLAGGGETQYF
TRBV11-2	TRBD2	TRBJ2-7	NA	TGTGCCAGCAGCCCGCGACTAGCGGTTACCTACGAGCAGTACTTC	CASSPRLAVTYEQYF
TRBV9	NA	TRBJ2-3	NA	TGTGCCAGCAGCCAGACGGGATGGACAGATACGCAGTATTTT	CASSQTGWTDTQYF
TRBV7-6	TRBD1	TRBJ2-2	NA	TGTGCCAGCAGCCCAGGGGGCCCCACCGGGGAGCTGTTTTTT	CASSPGGPTGELFF
TRBV9	NA	TRBJ1-2	NA	TGTGCCAGCAGCCCCCGTAGGACTAACTATGGCTACACCTTC	CASSPRRTNYGYTF
TRBV25-1	TRBD2	TRBJ2-3	NA	TGTGCCAGTTCCACATGGACTAGCGGGAGTGGAGATACGCAGTATTTT	CASSTWTSGSGDTQYF
TRBV11-2	NA	TRBJ2-1	NA	TGTGCCAGCAGCTTAGATGACGGGAGATACGTCAATGAGCAGTTCTTC	CASSLDDGRYVNEQFF
TRBV5-6	NA	TRBJ2-7	once	TGTGCCAGCAGCCGGGACCAGACCTACGAGCAGTACTTC	CASSRDQTYEQYF
TRBV28	NA	TRBJ2-5	NA	TGTGCCAGCAGTTCCAGGGCCTATGGAGGGGCCAGGACCCAGTACTTC	CASSSRAYGGARTQYF
TRBV5-1	TRBD2	TRBJ2-2	NA	TGCGCCAGCACCCGGACTAGCGGAAACACCGGGGAGCTGTTTTTT	CASTRTSGNTGELFF
TRBV7-2	NA	TRBJ1-5	once	TGTGCCAGCAGCTTTGGCAGCCATAGCAATCAGCCCCAGCATTTT	CASSFGSHSNQPQHF
TRBV28	NA	TRBJ1-1	NA	TGTGCCAGCAGTTTTGGTGCCGTGGGAGCTTTCTTT	CASSFGAVGAFF
TRBV18	NA	TRBJ2-5	NA	TGTGCCAGCTCACCACAAGAGACCCAGTACTTC	CASSPQETQYF
TRBV7-3	TRBD2	TRBJ2-1	NA	TGTGCCAGCAGCGGACTAGCGGGGGGCACATACAATGAGCAGTTCTTC	CASSGLAGGTYNEQFF
TRBV30	NA	TRBJ1-6	NA	TGTGCCTGGAATCGTCAGGGAGGGTCACCCCTCCACTTT	CAWNRQGGSPLHF
TRBV7-9	NA	TRBJ1-6	NA	TGTGCCAGCAGCTTAAATCGGGGGAATTCACCCCTCCACTTT	CASSLNRGNSPLHF
TRBV2	NA	TRBJ2-1	NA	TGTGCCAGCAGTGAAGAGGGATACGCCTACAATGAGCAGTTCTTC	CASSEEGYAYNEQFF
TRBV5-1	NA	TRBJ2-5	NA	TGCGCCAGCAGCTTGGGTGGAACCCAAGAGACCCAGTACTTC	CASSLGGTQETQYF